Listed below are T cell receptor beta chains from one sample, sequenced in a study of CD8 T cells in ankylosing spondylitis. TCRdb fed the 5' RACE reads into MiXCR, producing one record per CDR3 protein. The data hold just over 300,000 distinct CDR3 sequences, with roughly 20% observed a single time. Sequenced: blood, either unsorted or a sorted T cell fraction (not recorded which). These receptors originate from a female donor with ankylosing spondylitis or in good health (not recorded which). Each CDR3 is given with its conserved first and last residue. The D gene is left open where the match is weak. Clone sizes are given selectively: once, few, many, or a class where the clone is expanded.

TRBJ2-1 | TRBV20-1 | few | - | CSVRTSSYNEQFF | TGCAGTGTCAGGACTTCCTCCTACAATGAGCAGTTCTTC
TRBJ1-1 | TRBV5-6 | - | - | CASSTFQGPGTEAFF | TGTGCCAGCAGCACCTTTCAGGGACCGGGGACTGAAGCTTTCTTT
TRBJ2-1 | TRBV20-1 | - | - | CSARDPQPNEQFF | TGCAGTGCTAGAGATCCGCAGCCAAATGAGCAGTTCTTC
TRBJ2-7 | TRBV20-1 | - | - | CSLRAGYLEQYF | TGCAGTTTGAGGGCAGGGTACCTGGAGCAGTACTTC
TRBJ1-2 | TRBV4-3 | few | - | CASSQDWTATNYGYTF | TGCGCCAGCAGCCAAGATTGGACAGCCACTAACTATGGCTACACCTTC
TRBJ2-1 | TRBV15 | - | TRBD2 | CATSFPKLAGGEEQFF | TGTGCCACCAGCTTTCCGAAACTAGCGGGAGGGGAGGAGCAGTTCTTC
TRBJ1-1 | TRBV11-1 | few | TRBD1 | CASSSTTGEGRIEAFF | TGTGCCAGCAGCTCAACCACAGGGGAAGGACGGATTGAAGCTTTCTTT
TRBJ1-2 | TRBV29-1 | few | - | CSVAGRGVDGYTF | TGCAGCGTTGCCGGCAGGGGCGTAGATGGCTACACCTTC
TRBJ2-7 | TRBV3-1 | few | TRBD1 | CASSREPTGVGSYEQYF | TGTGCCAGCAGCCGAGAACCCACAGGGGTCGGCTCCTACGAGCAGTACTTC
TRBJ2-3 | TRBV6-1 | - | - | CASRNGRGADTQYF | TGTGCCAGCAGGAACGGACGTGGGGCGGATACGCAGTATTTT
TRBJ2-2 | TRBV27 | - | TRBD1 | CASRRTGVTGELFF | TGTGCCAGCCGCCGGACAGGGGTTACCGGGGAGCTGTTTTTT
TRBJ2-1 | TRBV4-3 | few | TRBD2 | CASSQVLSGATYNEQFF | TGCGCCAGCAGCCAAGTCTTAAGCGGGGCCACCTACAATGAGCAGTTCTTC
TRBJ2-1 | TRBV12-3/TRBV12-4 | few | TRBD2 | CASSLGGLATSNEQFF | TGTGCCAGCAGTCTCGGGGGACTAGCAACGAGCAATGAGCAGTTCTTC
TRBJ2-3 | TRBV6-2/TRBV6-3 | - | TRBD2 | CASRLAGGRADTQYF | TGTGCCAGCAGATTAGCGGGAGGGCGAGCAGATACGCAGTATTTT
TRBJ2-1 | TRBV20-1 | - | - | CSAIVRAEEQFF | TGCAGTGCCATAGTTCGAGCCGAGGAGCAGTTCTTC
TRBJ2-7 | TRBV5-1 | few | TRBD2 | CASSSELAGALYEQYF | TGCGCCAGCAGCTCAGAACTAGCGGGAGCCCTCTACGAGCAGTACTTC